Here is one T cell receptor (beta chain) with its context. Its matching antigen is unknown. This sample is part of a study of T cell responses to AZD1222 COVID-19 vaccine. Libraries were prepared by immunoSEQ multiplex PCR; TCRdb keeps only in-frame clonotypes and omits some of them. The top ten hold around 12% of the sample, which has 140,000 or so clones, 85% to 95% seen once. The CDR3 runs 12 residues. Germline lookup yields CDR1 GTSNPN and CDR2 SVGIG (reference sequence). Overall study findings and caveats: Most donors were white British and more were female, and clonal diversity was possibly underestimated. Sampling captured repertoires only after the peak T cell response.

Here the sequenced sample was peripheral blood, taken after recovery from COVID-19. The V and J genes are TRBV30 and TRBJ1-2; D gene uncertain. The origin of this receptor is an adult who had recovered from COVID-19. The CDR3 bases are TGTGCTTGGGCAAGGGAGAGTCGGGGCTACACCTTC. Its translation: CAWARESRGYTF.